This T cell receptor (beta chain) was profiled in a study of shared clonotypes between healthy human individuals. Study-level findings and limits: Memory subsets had estimated richness that was generally smaller than that of naive subsets. A handful of donors held about 5% of naive CD4 clonotypes in common. Non-shared clonotypes had lower generation probabilities than clonotypes shared by all four sorted-subset donors.

As processed by the authors: In the immunoSEQ data, sequences were junction-only and lacked quality scores, so filtering differed. The method was immunoSEQ multiplex PCR; TCRdb's version includes in-frame clones alone and lacks a portion of them. V, J and clone size derive from that table, while D and trimming were established from the DNA sequence. The repertoire consists of about 2.1 million clones, with 90% to 95% occurring once and the leading ten covering about 1.7%. On this clone itself: Antigen specificity is unknown.

The trim removed 4 bases at V and 4 bases at J, leaving 6 bases unmatched. This CDR3 comprises 14 residues. Germline loops: CDR1 ENHRY, CDR2 SYGVKD. Naive CD8 cells lacked CD45RO and underwent positive selection for CCR7, leaving out terminally differentiated effector memory CD45RA+ cells. The specimen was naive CD8+ T cells from PBMCs. The rearrangement joins TRBV10-3 to TRBJ1-1; 7 bases match TRBD1. This clonotype originated in a man aged 18 to 30 in good health. Some clones in this sample may be carry-over from other donors' samples. CDR3 in DNA: TGTGCCATCAGTGGGACAGGTGGCCCCACTGAAGCTTTCTTT. It codes for CAISGTGGPTEAFF.